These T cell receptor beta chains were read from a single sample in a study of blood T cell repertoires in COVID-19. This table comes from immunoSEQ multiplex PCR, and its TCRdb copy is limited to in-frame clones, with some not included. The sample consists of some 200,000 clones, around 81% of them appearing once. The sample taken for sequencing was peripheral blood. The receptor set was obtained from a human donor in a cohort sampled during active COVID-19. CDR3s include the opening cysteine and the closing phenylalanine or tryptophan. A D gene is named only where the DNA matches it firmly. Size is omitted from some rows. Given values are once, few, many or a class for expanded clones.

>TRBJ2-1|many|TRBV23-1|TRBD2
TGCGCCAGACCTCGAGAGGGCGGGAGCCCAGACTCTTACAATGAGCAGTTCTTC
CARPREGGSPDSYNEQFF
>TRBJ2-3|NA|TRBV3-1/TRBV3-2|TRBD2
TGTGCCAGCAGCCGAGGACTAGCGGGGGGGAGCACAGATACGCAGTATTTT
CASSRGLAGGSTDTQYF
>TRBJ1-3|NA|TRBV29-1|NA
TGCAGCGTCCTCGGTAGTTACTCTGGAAACACCATATATTTT
CSVLGSYSGNTIYF
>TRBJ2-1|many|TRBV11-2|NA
TGTGCCAGCAGCACCTCCTACGGAGACAATGAGCAGTTCTTC
CASSTSYGDNEQFF
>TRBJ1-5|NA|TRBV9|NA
TGTGCCAGCAGCGTAGCCCCTACTGAGGAGCCCCAGCATTTT
CASSVAPTEEPQHF
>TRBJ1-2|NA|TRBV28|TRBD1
TGTGCCAGCAGTTACCCCGGGACAGGGGGCTACACCTTC
CASSYPGTGGYTF
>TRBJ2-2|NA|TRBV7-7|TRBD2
TGTGCTAGCAGCTCGCTAGCGGGGGGGCCTATCGGGGAGCTGTTTTTT
CASSSLAGGPIGELFF
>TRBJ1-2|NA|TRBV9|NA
TGTGCCAGCAGCGTAGATATCGCTAACTATGGCTACACCTTC
CASSVDIANYGYTF
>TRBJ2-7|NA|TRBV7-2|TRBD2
TGTGCCAGCAGCCCACCGGGACTAGCGGGGGGGGCCTACGAGCAGTACTTC
CASSPPGLAGGAYEQYF
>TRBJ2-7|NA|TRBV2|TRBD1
TGTGCCAGCAGAGAACCGGGACAGGGGTCGAGGGAGCAGTACTTC
CASREPGQGSREQYF
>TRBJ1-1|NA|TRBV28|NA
TGTGCCAGCAGCCTACAGGGCTATAAGGCTTTCTTT
CASSLQGYKAFF
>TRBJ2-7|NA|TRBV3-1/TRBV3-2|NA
TGTGCCAGCAGCCAAGGGCGGGTCCTCTACGAGCAGTACTTC
CASSQGRVLYEQYF
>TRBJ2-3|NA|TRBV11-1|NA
TGTGCCAGCAGCCGTTCTCGGACAGATACGCAGTATTTT
CASSRSRTDTQYF
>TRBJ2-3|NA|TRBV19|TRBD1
TGTGCCAGTAGTCCCTCCGGGACAGGGAAGGCAGATACGCAGTATTTT
CASSPSGTGKADTQYF
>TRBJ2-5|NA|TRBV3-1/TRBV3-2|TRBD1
TGTGCCAGCAGTCAAAGAGCAGGGGGCCAAGAGACCCAGTACTTC
CASSQRAGGQETQYF
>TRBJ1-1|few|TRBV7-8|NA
TGTGCCAGCAGCTTAGTGGCAGGGACTAACACTGAAGCTTTCTTT
CASSLVAGTNTEAFF
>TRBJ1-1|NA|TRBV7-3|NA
TGTGCCAGCAGCCCACAGGGTGGCACTGAAGCTTTCTTT
CASSPQGGTEAFF
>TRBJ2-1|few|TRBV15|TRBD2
TGTGCCACCAGCAGAGATCTCGGGACTAGCGTGGACAATGAGCAGTTCTTC
CATSRDLGTSVDNEQFF
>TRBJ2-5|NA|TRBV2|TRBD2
TGTGCCAGCAGTCAACTAGCGGGGGGACAAGAGACCCAGTACTTC
CASSQLAGGQETQYF
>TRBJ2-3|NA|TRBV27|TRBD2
TGTGCCAGCGGAAGACTAGCGGGGGGCGTGATTCAAGCTAGCACAGATACGCAGTATTTT
CASGRLAGGVIQASTDTQYF
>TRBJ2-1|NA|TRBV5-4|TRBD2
TGTGCCAGCAGCTTGGTGGGGACTAGTTATCAGAATGAGCAGTTCTTC
CASSLVGTSYQNEQFF
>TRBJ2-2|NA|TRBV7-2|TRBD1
TGTGCCAGCAGCCCGACAGGGGTTCTTAGGAACACCGGGGAGCTGTTTTTT
CASSPTGVLRNTGELFF
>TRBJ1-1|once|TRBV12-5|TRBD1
TGTGCTAGTGGTTTATACAGGGGCTGGGACACTGAAGCTTTCTTT
CASGLYRGWDTEAFF
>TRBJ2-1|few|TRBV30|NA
TGTGCCTGGAGTCCACAAAATGAGCAGTTCTTC
CAWSPQNEQFF